The 11 T cell receptor beta chains in this list originate from one sample, sequenced in a study of T cell responses to AZD1222 COVID-19 vaccine. Measured with immunoSEQ multiplex PCR; TCRdb has only the in-frame clones, and not every one. The sample has approximately 270,000 clones, around 93% seen once. This specimen was peripheral blood, taken 28 days after the second AZD1222 dose. The receptors shown here come from an adult who received the AZD1222 COVID-19 vaccine.

V and J are TRBV19 and TRBJ1-4; D is perhaps TRBD1 (6 bases). The CDR3 contains 14 residues. Germline V CDR1 and CDR2: LNHDA, SQIVND (reference sequence). Between the trimmed V and J ends, which lost 8 bases and 5 bases, there was a span of 15 bases. CDR3: CASRLGGINEKLFF. The CDR3 bases are TGTGCCAGTCGCCTAGGGGGGATAAATGAAAAACTGTTTTTT.

This sequence joins TRBV28 and TRBJ1-5; D remains ambiguous. In germline, CDR1 is MDHEN, CDR2 SYDVKM. CDR3 length: 13 amino acids. V lost 3 bases and J 6 bases, leaving 9 bases between the germline ends. This CDR3 reads CASSFWESQPQHF. CDR3 nucleotides: TGTGCCAGCAGTTTCTGGGAGAGTCAGCCCCAGCATTTT.

The chain couples TRBV5-4 to TRBJ2-6, with a possible D match to TRBD2 (5 bases). Per the germline V gene, CDR1 is SGHNT and CDR2 is YYREEE (reference sequence). There are 16 residues in the CDR3. V was shortened by 0 bases and J by 0 bases, with 7 bases between the two germline ends. CDR3 DNA: TGTGCCAGCAGCTTGGGAGGGAGCTCTGGGGCCAACGTCCTGACTTTC. Amino acids: CASSLGGSSGANVLTF.

This chain uses TRBV3-1 (or the pseudogene TRBV3-2) with TRBJ1-2, with D maybe TRBD1 (6 bases). This CDR3 spans 13 amino acids. CDR1 is LGHDT, CDR2 YNNKEL, per germline (reference sequence). V lost 4 bases, J lost 4 bases, and 10 bases lay in between. CDR3 nucleotides: TGTGCCAGCAGCCTAACAGGGACCTATGGCTACACCTTC. Its translation: CASSLTGTYGYTF.

This chain uses TRBV30 with TRBJ1-3; D is uncertain. This CDR3 has 13 residues. CDR1 is GTSNPN, CDR2 SVGIG, per germline (reference sequence). The V gene lost 5 bases and the J gene lost 0 bases, with 8 bases spanning the gap. The CDR3 DNA reads TGTGCCTGGGGAGTTAGCTCTGGAAACACCATATATTTT. This sequence encodes CAWGVSSGNTIYF.

V gene TRBV19 combines with J gene TRBJ1-5; no definite D call. The CDR3 spans 15 residues. Trimming shortened V by 5 bases and J by 4 bases, and 15 bases separated the two germline ends. Germline V gene sequence: CDR1 LNHDA, CDR2 SQIVND (reference sequence). The CDR3 loop reads CASSPTLYMNQPQHF. Written as DNA, the CDR3 is TGTGCCAGTAGTCCAACCCTTTATATGAATCAGCCCCAGCATTTT.

DNA for the CDR3: TGTGCCAGCAGTTCTGGCGGAAACGGGGAGCTGTTTTTT. Translated, it gives CASSSGGNGELFF. J is TRBJ2-2 and V is TRBV6-2 or TRBV6-3, with D unresolved. The CDR3 consists of 13 residues. V gave up 4 bases and J gave up 7 bases, with 10 bases separating them. CDR1 and CDR2 from the germline V gene are MNHEY and SVGEGT.

V and J are TRBV7-2 and TRBJ1-2, with D hard to call. Germline-derived CDR1 and CDR2 are SGHTA and FQGNSA. V lost 5 bases to trimming and J lost 8 bases, with 9 bases between them. The CDR3 extends over 11 amino acids. CDR3: CASSPGDGYTF. CDR3 nucleotide sequence: TGTGCCAGCAGCCCCGGCGACGGCTACACCTTC.

The chain couples TRBV2 to TRBJ1-5; a possible D gene is TRBD1 (6 bases). There are 16 residues in the CDR3. Trimming shortened V by 3 bases and J by 0 bases, and 12 bases separated the two germline ends. Germline V gene sequence: CDR1 SNHLY, CDR2 FYNNEI. The CDR3 DNA reads as TGTGCCAGCAGTGACCAGGGGCCCCATAGCAATCAGCCCCAGCATTTT. It encodes CASSDQGPHSNQPQHF.

The rearrangement joins TRBV19 to TRBJ2-3; D gene ambiguous. The CDR3 extends over 19 amino acids. Trimming removed 1 base from V and 1 base from J, with 21 bases in between. Germline assignment: CDR1 LNHDA and CDR2 SQIVND (reference sequence). In DNA, the CDR3 is TGTGCCAGTAGTATAGGAGGCGGCAGAAGGATTTCTGGCACAGATACGCAGTATTTT. Amino acid sequence: CASSIGGGRRISGTDTQYF.

The chain links TRBV27 to TRBJ2-7, with 8 nucleotides matching TRBD1. Trimming cost V 4 bases and J 4 bases; bases outside gene matches: 3. CDR1 and CDR2 from the germline V gene are MNHEY and SMNVEV (reference sequence). The CDR3 has 13 residues. The CDR3 here is CASSSRTGYEQYF. CDR3 bases: TGTGCCAGCAGTTCCAGGACAGGGTACGAGCAGTACTTC.